The rows below give T cell receptor beta chains drawn from one sample of a study of human T cells and chemical hapten exposure. In TCRdb, the RACE reads were re-called with MiXCR into one record per CDR3 protein. The table includes 50,000 to 70,000 distinct CDR3 sequences, about 6.5% detected once. Sequenced sample: whole blood. Receptor source: a female donor in good health. Some clones in this sample may be carry-over from other donors' samples. Both conserved end residues are part of each CDR3. The D gene is left open where the match is weak. The size entry is marked missing in some rows and otherwise reads once, few, many or a size class.

d_call j_call v_call clone_size cdr3_length cdr3_nt cdr3_aa
TRBD2 TRBJ2-1 TRBV6-6 few 13 TGTGCCAGTCTAACTAGCGGGGGTAATGAGCAGTTCTTC CASLTSGGNEQFF
- TRBJ2-3 TRBV20-1 few 13 TGCAGTGCCGAGTGGGGAAAGACAGATACGCAGTATTTT CSAEWGKTDTQYF
- TRBJ1-1 TRBV12-3/TRBV12-4 few 14 TGTGCCAGCAGTTTATTGGGTGCGGGCACTGAAGCTTTCTTT CASSLLGAGTEAFF
- TRBJ2-3 TRBV10-3 many 18 TGTGCCATCAGTGATTCTGTCCCGGAGGGCCCGAGTATAGATACGCAGTATTTT CAISDSVPEGPSIDTQYF
TRBD1 TRBJ1-1 TRBV19 many 13 TGTGCCAGCGACAGGGGCAGGGACACTGAAGCTTTCTTT CASDRGRDTEAFF
TRBD1 TRBJ2-3 TRBV28 many 16 TGTGCCAGCAGTTTAACCCCGGGACAGGCCACAGATACGCAGTATTTT CASSLTPGQATDTQYF
TRBD1 TRBJ1-3 TRBV29-1 many 15 TGCAGCGCGATGAGGACAGGGAACTCTGGAAACACCATATATTTT CSAMRTGNSGNTIYF
- TRBJ1-2 TRBV5-1 many 14 TGCGCCAGCAGCTTGGGGGTAGCTAACTATGGCTACACCTTC CASSLGVANYGYTF
- TRBJ2-3 TRBV28 many 12 TGTGCCAGCAGTTTATTCCCAGATACGCAGTATTTT CASSLFPDTQYF
- TRBJ2-5 TRBV7-2 few 15 TGTGCCAGCAGCCGACCATCAGGGTTCCAAGAGACCCAGTACTTC CASSRPSGFQETQYF
TRBD2 TRBJ2-2 TRBV24-1 - 15 TGTGCCACCAGTGAGGGAGGGTGGGACACCGGGGAGCTGTTTTTT CATSEGGWDTGELFF
TRBD1 TRBJ2-7 TRBV19 - 16 TGTGCCAGTTCGGTGGAGGGACAGGGGGTAACCTACGAGCAGTACTTC CASSVEGQGVTYEQYF
- TRBJ1-1 TRBV20-1 - 14 TGCAGTGCAAAACGGGACGCCATGAACACTGAAGCTTTCTTT CSAKRDAMNTEAFF
- TRBJ1-6 TRBV28 many 14 TGTGCCAGCATGGGAGACGGATATAATTCACCCCTCCACTTT CASMGDGYNSPLHF
- TRBJ2-5 TRBV29-1 many 14 TGCAGCGTTGTTGCCGGGGCCGCGGAAGAGACCCAGTACTTC CSVVAGAAEETQYF
- TRBJ2-1 TRBV5-1 many 15 TGCGCCAGCAGCTGGACGCCGGGAGTCGACAATGAGCAGTTCTTC CASSWTPGVDNEQFF
TRBD1 TRBJ2-7 TRBV5-1 many 15 TGCGCCAGCAGCTCCCAGGGGGAGAGCTCCTACGAGCAGTACTTC CASSSQGESSYEQYF
TRBD2 TRBJ2-7 TRBV10-3 many 13 TGTGCCATCAGAGGCGGGAGCTCCTACGAGCAGTACTTC CAIRGGSSYEQYF
TRBD2 TRBJ2-3 TRBV20-1 - 13 TGCAGTGCTAGCGGGAGGGTGTCAGATACGCAGTATTTT CSASGRVSDTQYF
TRBD1 TRBJ2-1 TRBV28 few 15 TGTGCCAGCAGTGTAGGGACAGGGCATATCAATGAGCAGTTCTTC CASSVGTGHINEQFF
TRBD2 TRBJ2-1 TRBV5-4 many 15 TGTGCCAGCAGTAGCGGGACTAGCGGGAGAGATGAGCAGTTCTTC CASSSGTSGRDEQFF
TRBD1 TRBJ1-4 TRBV3-1 - 14 TGTGCCAGCAGCCCCCGGGACAGGAATGAAAAACTGTTTTTT CASSPRDRNEKLFF
TRBD1 TRBJ2-7 TRBV18 - 16 TGTGCCAGCTCACCACCGACAGGGGGAAGCTCCTACGAGCAGTACTTC CASSPPTGGSSYEQYF
TRBD2 TRBJ2-1 TRBV5-5 many 15 TGTGCCAGCAGCTTCACTAGCGGGAGTGGGAATGAGCAGTTCTTC CASSFTSGSGNEQFF
- TRBJ2-3 TRBV28 many 14 TGTGCCAGCAGTTTAATGGGCAGCACAGATACGCAGTATTTT CASSLMGSTDTQYF
TRBD2 TRBJ2-3 TRBV9 many 15 TGTGCCAGCAGCGTAAAGAGTAGCGGGGCAGATACGCAGTATTTT CASSVKSSGADTQYF
TRBD1 TRBJ1-5 TRBV5-1 many 15 TGCGCCAGCAGCTTCACAGGGGGCAACAATCAGCCCCAGCATTTT CASSFTGGNNQPQHF
TRBD1 TRBJ2-6 TRBV2 many 16 TGTGCCGTCCGAGGGGGCAGGTCATCTGGGGCCAACGTCCTGACTTTC CAVRGGRSSGANVLTF
- TRBJ1-1 TRBV5-1 many 15 TGCGCCAGCAGCTTGATTGGGGGTAGAAACACTGAAGCTTTCTTT CASSLIGGRNTEAFF
- TRBJ1-1 TRBV12-5 many 14 TGTGCTAGTGGCCAGGCGATGCGGGCGGGTGAAGCTTTCTTT CASGQAMRAGEAFF
- TRBJ2-3 TRBV12-3/TRBV12-4 few 12 TGTGCCAGCAGTTTGAGATCAGATACGCAGTATTTT CASSLRSDTQYF
TRBD1 TRBJ2-3 TRBV6-6 - 15 TGTGCCAGCAGTTCTCATTCGACAGGGCGAGATACGCAGTATTTT CASSSHSTGRDTQYF
- TRBJ1-2 TRBV7-2 many 14 TGTGCCAGCAGCTTAAGTGAAATGTTAGACGGCTACACCTTC CASSLSEMLDGYTF
TRBD2 TRBJ2-1 TRBV4-2 - 16 TGTGCCAGCAGCCAAGAAATTGGTAGCGGGTACAATGAGCAGTTCTTC CASSQEIGSGYNEQFF
- TRBJ1-2 TRBV27 - 15 TGTGCCAGCAGTAACGGGACCGTGGCGTTCTATGGCTACACCTTC CASSNGTVAFYGYTF
- TRBJ1-3 TRBV4-2 - 17 TGTGCCAGCAGCCAACCTAGGACCGAGAGCTCTGGAAACACCATATATTTT CASSQPRTESSGNTIYF
- TRBJ1-6 TRBV5-1 few 14 TGCGCCAGCAGCTTGGGACAGAATAATTCACCCCTCCACTTT CASSLGQNNSPLHF
- TRBJ2-3 TRBV4-1 few 19 TGCGCCAGCAGCCAAGAAGCGTTAAGGGGCAGGGAGTACCCAGATACGCAGTATTTT CASSQEALRGREYPDTQYF
TRBD2 TRBJ2-1 TRBV14 many 17 TGTGCCAGCAGCCAAGGCTTTGTGGGACTAGCGGGACGGGAGCAGTTCTTC CASSQGFVGLAGREQFF
- TRBJ1-1 TRBV30 few 13 TGTGCCTGGAGCTTAGGTACAGGCTCTGAAGCTTTCTTT CAWSLGTGSEAFF
- TRBJ1-5 TRBV19 few 15 TGTGCCAGTAGTATCGGTGGGTATAGCAATCAGCCCCAGCATTTT CASSIGGYSNQPQHF
- TRBJ2-3 TRBV5-5 few 15 TGTGCCAGCAGCTTGCGAGCAGGGGGCACAGATACGCAGTATTTT CASSLRAGGTDTQYF
TRBD2 TRBJ2-1 TRBV11-2 many 17 TGTGCCAGCAGCCGAGGACTAGCGGGAGGAACCTACAATGAGCAGTTCTTC CASSRGLAGGTYNEQFF
- TRBJ2-1 TRBV14 many 12 TGTGCCAGCAGCCAAGCGGACCTTAAGCGGTTCTTC CASSQADLKRFF
- TRBJ1-1 TRBV7-9 many 14 TGTGCCAGCAGCTTAGGAGCATCGAACACTGAAGCTTTCTTT CASSLGASNTEAFF
TRBD2 TRBJ2-7 TRBV7-6 few 14 TGTGCCAGCAGCTCTATAGCGGGGTCGGGCGAGCAGTACTTC CASSSIAGSGEQYF